Sequencing of this T cell receptor (beta chain) was carried out in a study of stem cell transplantation in POMP-related autoinflammatory disease. TCRdb's table, derived via immunoSEQ multiplex PCR, lists solely in-frame clones and lacks some. The data show about 6,900 clones, with roughly four fifths seen just once and over 3.5% held by the top ten. CDR1 and CDR2 from the germline V gene are MNHNY and SVGAGI (reference sequence). V was clipped by 4 bases and J by 6 bases; unmatched bases: 6. The CDR3 contains 14 residues. Sequenced: a CXCR5-defined cell subset from PBMCs. The chain carries TRBV6-6 and TRBJ1-5, with 7 positions matching TRBD1. This TCR came from a human donor in good health. The DNA for the CDR3 is TGTGCCAGCAGTTCAGGGGGTGGGAGTCAGCCCCAGCATTTT. Its protein product is CASSSGGGSQPQHF.